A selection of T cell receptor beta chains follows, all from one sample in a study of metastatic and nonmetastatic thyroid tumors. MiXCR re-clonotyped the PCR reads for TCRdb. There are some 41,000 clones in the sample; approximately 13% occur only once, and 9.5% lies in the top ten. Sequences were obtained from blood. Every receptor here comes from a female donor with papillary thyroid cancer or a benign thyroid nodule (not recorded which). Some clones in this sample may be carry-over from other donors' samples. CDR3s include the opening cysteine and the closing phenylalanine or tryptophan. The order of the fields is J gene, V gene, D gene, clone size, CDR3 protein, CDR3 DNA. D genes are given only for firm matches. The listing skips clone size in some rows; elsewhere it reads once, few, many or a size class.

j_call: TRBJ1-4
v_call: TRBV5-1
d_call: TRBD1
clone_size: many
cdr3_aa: CASSFRAGGNEKLFF
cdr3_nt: TGCGCCAGCAGCTTCCGGGCAGGGGGCAATGAAAAACTGTTTTTT

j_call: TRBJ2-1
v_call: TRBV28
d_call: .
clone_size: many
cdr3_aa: CASRPDIFNEQFF
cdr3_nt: TGTGCCAGCAGGCCCGACATTTTCAATGAGCAGTTCTTC

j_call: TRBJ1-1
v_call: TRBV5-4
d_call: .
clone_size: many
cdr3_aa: CASSWGNTEAFF
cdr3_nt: TGTGCCAGCAGTTGGGGGAACACTGAAGCTTTCTTT

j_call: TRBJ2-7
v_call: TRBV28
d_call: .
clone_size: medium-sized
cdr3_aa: CASSLGLYEQYF
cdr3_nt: TGTGCCAGCAGCCTCGGACTCTACGAGCAGTACTTC

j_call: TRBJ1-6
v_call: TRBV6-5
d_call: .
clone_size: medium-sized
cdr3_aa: CASSYSTMRTANSPLHF
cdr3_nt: TGTGCCAGCAGTTACTCGACCATGAGGACGGCGAATTCACCCCTCCACTTT

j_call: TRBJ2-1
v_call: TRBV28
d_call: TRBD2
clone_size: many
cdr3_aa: CASSSPGREVFNEQFF
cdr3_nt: TGTGCCAGCAGCTCCCCTGGGCGGGAGGTATTCAATGAGCAGTTCTTC

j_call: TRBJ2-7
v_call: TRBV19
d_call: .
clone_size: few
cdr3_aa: CASSNIHSSSYEQYF
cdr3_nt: TGTGCCAGTAGTAATATCCATTCAAGCTCCTACGAGCAGTACTTC

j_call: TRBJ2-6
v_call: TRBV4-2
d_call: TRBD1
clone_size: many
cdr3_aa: CASSQVGDRGRGANVLTF
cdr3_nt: TGTGCCAGCAGCCAAGTGGGGGACAGGGGGCGTGGGGCCAACGTCCTGACTTTC

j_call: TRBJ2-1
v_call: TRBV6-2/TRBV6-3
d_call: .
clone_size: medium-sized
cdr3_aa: CASSQVIGRASDEQFF
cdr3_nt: TGTGCCAGCAGTCAAGTTATCGGCCGGGCAAGCGATGAGCAGTTCTTC

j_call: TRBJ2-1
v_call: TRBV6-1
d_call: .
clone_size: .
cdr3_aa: CASSPVGGDNEQFF
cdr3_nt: TGTGCCAGCAGTCCCGTTGGAGGCGACAATGAGCAGTTCTTC

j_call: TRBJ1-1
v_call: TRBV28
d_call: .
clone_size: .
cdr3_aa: CASSFSPEDINTEAFF
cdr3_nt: TGTGCCAGCAGTTTCTCCCCTGAGGACATTAACACTGAAGCTTTCTTT

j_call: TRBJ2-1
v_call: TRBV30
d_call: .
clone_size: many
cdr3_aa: CAWSVKGAGSYNEQFF
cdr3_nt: TGTGCCTGGAGTGTCAAAGGGGCAGGGTCCTACAATGAGCAGTTCTTC

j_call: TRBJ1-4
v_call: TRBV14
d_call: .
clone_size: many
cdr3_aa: CASSPLNEKLFF
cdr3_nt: TGTGCCAGCAGCCCATTAAATGAAAAACTGTTTTTT

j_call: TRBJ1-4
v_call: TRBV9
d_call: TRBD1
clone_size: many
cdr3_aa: CASSLGQSNEKLFF
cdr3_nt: TGTGCCAGCAGCTTGGGACAGTCTAATGAAAAACTGTTTTTT